These T cell receptor beta chains were read from a single sample in a study of control samples from healthy donors and cancer patients. Method: immunoSEQ multiplex PCR; TCRdb's copy keeps in-frame clones and lacks some. The sample records about 92,000 clones, around 80% being singletons. The sequenced material came from blood. The receptors derive from a woman aged 55-75 years in good health. Both conserved end residues are trimmed from each CDR3.

TRBV11-2 ASSLDYPATNEKLF
TRBV27 ASSPDRFTQY
TRBV6-6 ASSFRGGSTDTQY
TRBV6-5 ASSYGQSTDTQY
TRBV12-3/TRBV12-4 GQPLNEQF
TRBV6-1 ASSETYGGSSYEQY
TRBV12-5 ASGSRQGNTEAF
TRBV5-4 ASSGGQGSSEQF
TRBV3-1/TRBV3-2 ASSQDVAGGRETQY
TRBV20-1 SASNRVNTEAF
TRBV12-3/TRBV12-4 ASTPGPNQPQH
TRBV28 ASSSLFLGLYGYT
TRBV27 ASSQTPGATSNQPQH
TRBV3-1/TRBV3-2 ASSRGRWEPRGYT
TRBV7-8 ASSLVQSGANVLT
TRBV6-6 ASSPSRGKSNQPQH
TRBV18 ASSPPDAGSKNIQY
TRBV6-2/TRBV6-3 ASSYSAELEQY
TRBV4-2 ASSLGGQYADTQY
TRBV7-2 ASSLDRALDTQY
TRBV28 ASRSYGSGNTIY
TRBV6-5 ASSPAPNNYGYT
TRBV14 ASSPWTGEYNEQF
TRBV19 ASSITGRTNTEAF
TRBV11-2 ASSAGLGGYEQF
TRBV19 ASSIRGAGGQPQH
TRBV7-9 ASSLVVGDVGDTQY
TRBV18 ASSLRQSRNEQF
TRBV6-4 ASSDSPWDRAEAF
TRBV29-1 SVLVTGAFTDTQY
TRBV5-1 ASKVTRGTETGELF